The 4 T cell receptor beta chains listed next were all sequenced from one sample in a study of neurological immune-mediated disorders. Using its own MiXCR run on the 5' RACE reads, TCRdb lists one record per CDR3 protein. This table has about 50,000 distinct CDR3 sequences, about 5.6% appearing once. Material: CD4+ T cells from blood. All receptors derive from a woman aged 18-35 years with multiple sclerosis.

This clonotype was seen repeatedly, ten times or more. The V gene is TRBV6-2 or TRBV6-3, the J gene TRBJ2-2, with 12 bases matching TRBD1. Germline CDR1 reads MNHEY; CDR2 reads SVGEGT. The V segment lost 6 bases and the J segment 6 bases; nucleotides outside the gene matches: 5. The CDR3 spans 15 residues. The chain's CDR3 is CASSQGTGGPGELFF. In DNA, the CDR3 is TGTGCCAGCAGCCAAGGGACAGGGGGCCCCGGGGAGCTGTTTTTT.

This clonotype was counted at least ten times. The chain uses TRBV12-3 or TRBV12-4 and TRBJ2-3; D not resolved. Deletions cut 3 bases from V and 2 bases from J, with 9 bases between. This CDR3 is built from 14 residues. In DNA form, the CDR3 reads TGTGCCAGCAGTTTTCGTGTACTCACAGATACGCAGTATTTT. Encoded protein: CASSFRVLTDTQYF.

This clonotype appeared many times. This sequence joins TRBV7-9 and TRBJ1-4; D perhaps matches TRBD1 (6 bases). Trimming took 2 bases from V and 7 from J, leaving 14 bases between them. Germline CDR1 and CDR2: SEHNR and FQNEAQ (reference sequence). CDR3 length: 15 amino acids. This chain's CDR3 is CASSLQGTGAEKLFF. The CDR3 bases are TGTGCCAGCAGCTTACAGGGTACGGGGGCTGAAAAACTGTTTTTT.

This clonotype occurred many times. V gene TRBV6-5 combines with J gene TRBJ2-3; the match to TRBD1 covers 7 bases. Germline CDR1 MNHEY, CDR2 SVGAGI. J lost 1 base, V lost 0 bases, and 7 bases had no gene match. This CDR3 is 17 amino acids long. CDR3 sequence: CASSYSGGGSGTDTQYF. CDR3 in DNA: TGTGCCAGCAGTTACTCAGGGGGCGGGTCGGGCACAGATACGCAGTATTTT.